This T cell receptor beta chain was sequenced in a study of T cells in Graves' hyperthyroidism and ophthalmopathy. Findings of the study overall: Clonotypes that were expanded in thyroid above 0.001 mostly appeared in blood too.

Germline CDR1 SGHAT, CDR2 FQNNGV. The CDR3 spans 16 residues. V lost 3 bases, J lost 0 bases, and 9 bases lay in between. The study based diagnoses on clinical symptoms, serum thyroxine and TRAb, thyroid ultrasound and orbital computed tomography. This clonotype showed up many times. Antigen: not known. TCR beta CDR3 regions were amplified from RNA. TCR CDR3 underwent first-round RT-PCR with the HTBI primer set. TCRdb re-called the multiplex PCR reads with MiXCR, one entry per CDR3 protein. The table has around 560,000 distinct CDR3 sequences, over 15% seen once. The sequenced sample consisted of blood. The source is a woman aged 18 to 35 with Graves' hyperthyroidism. V is TRBV11-2 and J is TRBJ1-6, with a tentative D call TRBD1 (6 bases). CDR3 amino acids: CASSLQGLSYNSPLHF. The CDR3 DNA reads TGTGCCAGCAGCTTGCAGGGGCTCTCCTATAATTCACCCCTCCACTTT.